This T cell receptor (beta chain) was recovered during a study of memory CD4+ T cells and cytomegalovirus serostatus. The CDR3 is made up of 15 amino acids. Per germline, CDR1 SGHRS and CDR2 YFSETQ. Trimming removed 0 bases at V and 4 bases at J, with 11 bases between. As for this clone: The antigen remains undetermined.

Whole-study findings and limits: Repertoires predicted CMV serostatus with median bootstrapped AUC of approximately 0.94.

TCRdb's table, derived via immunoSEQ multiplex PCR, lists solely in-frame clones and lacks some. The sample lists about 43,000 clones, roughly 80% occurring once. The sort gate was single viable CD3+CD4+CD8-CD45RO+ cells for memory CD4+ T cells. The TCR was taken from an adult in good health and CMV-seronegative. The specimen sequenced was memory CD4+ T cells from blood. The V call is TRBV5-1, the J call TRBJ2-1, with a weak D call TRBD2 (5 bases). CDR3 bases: TGCGCCAGCAGCTTGGACGAGGGCGGGTACAATGAGCAGTTCTTC. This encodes CASSLDEGGYNEQFF.